This T cell receptor (beta chain) was captured in a study of Ad26.COV2.S vaccination and SARS-CoV-2 variants (dated by TCRdb to about 2021). Notes on the research overall: Donors in the vaccine arm were drawn from COV1001, a phase I-IIa trial of Ad26.COV2.S in healthy adults that was multicentre, randomized, double-blind and placebo-controlled. Ad26.COV2.S was administered intramuscularly at 5 x 10^10 or 1 x 10^11 viral particles, either as a single shot or as two shots given 56 days apart. TCRbeta repertoire sequencing served as the tool for gauging how specific and how broad the SARS-CoV-2-reactive T cell receptors were following Ad26.COV2.S vaccination. The TCR-sequenced set comprised approximately 32 samples: approximately 19 Ad26.COV2.S vaccine recipients, 5 placebo recipients and 8 SARS-CoV-2 convalescent individuals. Trial participants were randomized into five groups of five: low-dose or high-dose Ad26.COV2.S given once or twice, or placebo on both occasions. Throughout the experiments and outcome assessment, investigators stayed blinded to trial group allocation. The paper's findings and limits, for the study overall: Compared with placebo recipients, Ad26.COV2.S recipients showed higher spike-specific TCR breadth (P = 0.0014). The study lacked the statistical power to compare responses across vaccine doses or regimens. Vaccine and placebo recipients had similar non-spike TCR breadth, a finding consistent with the vaccine containing only spike. Substantial breadth of spike-specific CD8+ and CD4+ T cell responses was reported after vaccination. The authors noted that the TCR breadth and depth analyses may have underestimated total T cell responses.

At the junction V is shortened by 2 bases and J by 2 bases; bases outside the gene matches: 9. There are 17 amino acids in the CDR3, from cysteine to phenylalanine inclusive. Of all the DNA, just the CDR3 is kept, 51 bases in frame from base 1. TCRbeta CDR3 regions were sequenced with the immunoSEQ Assay. After extraction, genomic DNA underwent amplification by bias-controlled multiplex PCR, followed by high-throughput sequencing. From the authors' description of their analysis: To quantify the absolute abundance of every unique TCRbeta CDR3 region, sequences were collapsed and filtered. T cell fraction was estimated by normalizing TCRbeta template counts to usable DNA, with usable DNA measured through amplification of reference genes found in all nucleated cells. Repertoire TCRs were annotated as SARS-CoV-2-specific when V gene, CDR3 amino acid sequence and J gene were exactly matched to a known reactive TCR set. The reference SARS-CoV-2 TCR set was derived from MIRA and filtered for enrichment in COVID-19-positive ImmuneCODE repertoires, a step that removed public or cross-reactive TCRs. Using the MIRA antigens, annotated TCRs were further analysed by specific ORF or by position within an ORF. Breadth was defined as the number of annotated unique rearrangements divided by the total number of unique productive rearrangements, and depth was defined as the summed frequency of the annotated unique rearrangements. Two-sided Wilcoxon rank-sum tests were used to compare TCR breadth between groups. The immuneACCESS repertoire file appears here via TCRdb, limited to in-frame rearrangements. These files lack a portion of the clones; in checked studies, under half of the deficit traces to unresolved V genes, and the cause of the others is not known. V, J and clone size are taken as reported in that table, and D and trimming were inferred from the DNA itself. The sample includes roughly 700,000 clones, with around 90% observed a single time. Jointly, the top ten make up approximately 1.5% of the sample.

The treatment or condition label of this sample denotes: roughly 20 received Ad26.COV2.S at low or high dose, single or two shots; a few received placebo; per-sample allocation not given. Repertoires of vaccine and placebo recipients were sequenced from samples taken on day 63 after the first injection. Between 29 July and 7 August 2020, Cohort 1b enrolled about 27 adults aged 18-55 years at one site in Boston, USA. Ad26.COV2.S was a replication-incompetent adenovirus type 26 vector that expressed a prefusion-stabilized SARS-CoV-2 spike protein derived from the original Wuhan strain. Comment on this clone: The antigen this receptor binds is unknown. Base quality data are lacking; no much larger clone is found one base away.

Specimen: peripheral blood, collected in a trial of Ad26.COV2.S vaccine versus placebo. The rearrangement joined TRBV23-1 to TRBJ1-3; 7 central nucleotides agree with TRBD1. TRBV23-1 carries the ORF label, with uncertain function. The receptor was derived from a person between 18 and 65 years old who received the Ad26.COV2.S COVID-19 vaccine or a placebo. The bases are TGCGCCAGCAGTCAAACCGATGGTACAGGGGCTGGAAACACCATATATTTT. Translation gives CASSQTDGTGAGNTIYF.